The sequence of this TCR beta chain was determined in a study of T cells in Graves' hyperthyroidism and ophthalmopathy. Broader study findings: Blood also held most thyroid clonotypes expanded beyond 0.001.

The CDR3 is 15 amino acids. The germline gives CDR1 MNHEY, CDR2 SVGAGI. V was cut by 2 bases and J by 2 bases, with 10 bases left in between. This clonotype appeared many times. Antigen specificity is unknown. Thyroid ultrasound and orbital computed tomography, with clinical symptoms and serum thyroxine and TRAb, informed diagnoses. Using over 8.5 ml of fresh peripheral blood, PBMCs were prepared. The investigators amplified TCR beta CDR3 regions from RNA transcripts. First-round RT-PCR of the TCR CDR3 relied on the HTBI primer set. TCRdb re-derived calls from the multiplex PCR reads in MiXCR, one entry per CDR3 protein. The repertoire holds fewer than 750,000 distinct CDR3 sequences, with about 15% as singletons.

The J gene is TRBJ1-5, the V gene TRBV6-5; the D gene is possibly TRBD1 (6 bases). The specimen was blood. The receptor was derived from a woman between 40 and 50 years old with Graves' ophthalmopathy. The CDR3 coding sequence is TGTGCCAGCAGTTACGCGGCAGGGGGCAATCAGCCCCAGCATTTT. Translating gives CASSYAAGGNQPQHF.